What follows are 20 T cell receptor beta chains derived from one specimen sequenced in a study of breast tumors, draining lymph nodes, adjacent tissues. Axillary draining lymph nodes of breast cancer patients supplied the node samples. One entry per CDR3 protein results from TCRdb running MiXCR on the multiplex PCR reads. The data contain roughly 110,000 distinct CDR3 sequences, approximately 28% of them singletons. Sequenced: axillary lymph node tissue. The origin of the receptors is a female donor with breast cancer. Some clones in this sample may be carry-over from other donors' samples.

This clonotype showed up just a few times. Just one base apart from a much larger clone, this may be a read error. DNA for the CDR3: TGCAGTGCTAAGCCGGGACTAGCTCATTCCAATGAGCAGTTCTTC. The encoded protein is CSAKPGLAHSNEQFF. This chain uses TRBV20-1 with TRBJ2-1, with 9 bases identical to TRBD2. V was pared by 4 bases and J by 6 bases, with 10 bases of the junction left unmatched. Germline assignment: CDR1 DFQATT and CDR2 SNEGSKA (reference sequence). The CDR3 has 15 amino acids.

This clonotype was counted ten times or more. A much larger clonotype is one base distant, so this may be a read error. The gene calls are TRBV20-1 and TRBJ2-5; D not resolved. CDR1 and CDR2 from the germline V gene are DFQATT and SNEGSKA (reference sequence). V was clipped by 3 bases and J by 4 bases, with 18 bases between them. The CDR3 contains 15 residues. The CDR3 DNA follows: TGCAGTGCTAGGCCGGGTTCAAGGGCACCAGAGACCCAGTACTTC. Translating gives CSARPGSRAPETQYF.

The chain is built from TRBV13 and TRBJ1-2, with D maybe TRBD1 (5 bases). CDR1 and CDR2 (germline): PRHDT, FYEKMQ (reference sequence). Trimming left V 3 bases short and J 5 bases short, with 13 bases between. This CDR3 spans 14 amino acids. The CDR3 reads CASSLPGGGYGYTF. CDR3 nucleotides: TGTGCCAGCAGCTTGCCCGGGGGTGGATATGGCTACACCTTC. Full variable domain (rest looked up from reference TRBV13 and TRBJ1-2): AAGVIQSPRHLIKEKRETATLKCYPIPRHDTVYWYQQGPGQDPQFLISFYEKMQSDKGSIPDRFSAQQFSDYHSELNMSSLELGDSALYFCASSLPGGGYGYTFGSGTRLTVV.

J is TRBJ2-7 and V is TRBV5-1; 14 bases fit TRBD2. After removal of 0 bases from V and 5 bases from J, the junction contained 1 base not matched to a gene. Germline values: CDR1 SGHRS, CDR2 YFSETQ. This CDR3 region has 15 residues. The CDR3 nucleotides read TGCGCCAGCAGCTTGGGGACTAGCGGGGGGAACGAGCAGTACTTC. Translating gives CASSLGTSGGNEQYF. The complete variable domain, with remaining parts taken from reference TRBV5-1 and TRBJ2-7, reads KAGVTQTPRYLIKTRGQQVTLSCSPISGHRSVSWYQQTPGQGLQFLFEYFSETQRNKGNFPGRFSGRQFSNSRSEMNVSTLELGDSALYLCASSLGTSGGNEQYFGPGTRLTVT.

CDR3 DNA sequence: TGTGCCAGCAGTCAACAGTACAGGGGCGAGCAGTACTTC. Translating it yields CASSQQYRGEQYF. The rearrangement uses TRBV12-3 or TRBV12-4 and TRBJ2-7; 7 bases align to TRBD1. This CDR3 region has 13 residues. Trimming removed 5 bases from V and 6 bases from J; junction bases left unmatched: 7.

The chain links TRBV11-2 to TRBJ1-1; D remains ambiguous. CDR1 is SGHAT, CDR2 FQNNGV, per germline. Trimming stripped 5 bases from V and 5 bases from J, with 18 bases between. CDR3 length: 15 amino acids. CDR3 residues: CASSGTPEMGTEAFF. The CDR3 nucleotides read TGTGCCAGCAGCGGAACCCCTGAGATGGGAACTGAAGCTTTCTTT.

Notes on this clonotype: This may stem from a read error, because a much larger clone lies one nucleotide away. The chain recombines TRBV19 with TRBJ2-1, with D tentatively TRBD2 (5 bases). Germline CDR1 LNHDA, CDR2 SQIVND (reference sequence). This CDR3 is built from 15 residues. CDR3 region: CASTYSPAVNNEQSF. The DNA for the CDR3 is TGTGCCAGTACCTATTCTCCAGCGGTGAACAATGAGCAGTCCTTC.

The table lists this clonotype with many counts. The gene calls are TRBV9 and TRBJ2-3, with TRBD1 as a possible D gene (6 bases). Trimming removed 6 bases at V and 2 bases at J, with 13 bases between. Germline V gives CDR1 SGDLS, CDR2 YYNGEE. This CDR3 comprises 14 residues. CDR3 coding DNA: TGTGCCAGCAAGGCCGGGACATACACAGATACGCAGTATTTT. Its protein product is CASKAGTYTDTQYF.

This clonotype was counted ten times or more. This chain joins TRBV20-1 and TRBJ1-5; maybe TRBD1 (5 bases). Trimming shortened V by 5 bases and J by 2 bases, and 16 bases separated the two germline ends. This CDR3 spans 15 amino acids. Germline V CDR1 and CDR2: DFQATT, SNEGSKA (reference sequence). The CDR3, as DNA: TGCAGTGCTGACTTTAGAGGGGAGGGCAATCAGCCCCAGCATTTT. Protein sequence: CSADFRGEGNQPQHF.

This chain links TRBV7-2 with TRBJ2-3; 14 bases match TRBD2. CDR1 and CDR2 (germline): SGHTA, FQGNSA. The V segment lost 5 bases and the J segment 5 bases; nucleotides outside the gene matches: 6. This CDR3 comprises 16 residues. The CDR3 nucleotides read TGTGCCAGCAGCCGGGGACTAGCGGGAGAACTAGATACGCAGTATTTT. Translated, it gives CASSRGLAGELDTQYF.

This clonotype was seen repeatedly, ten times or more. The chain carries TRBV20-1 and TRBJ2-3; 7 bases match TRBD2. With V trimmed by 1 base and J by 1 base, 17 bases remained unmatched. Germline values: CDR1 DFQATT, CDR2 SNEGSKA (reference sequence). The CDR3 runs to 19 residues. The CDR3 bases are TGCAGTGCTAGAGGACGAAGGGGAGCGGGGAGAACGGGCACAGATACGCAGTATTTT. This encodes CSARGRRGAGRTGTDTQYF.

Many counts were recorded for this clonotype. The chain uses TRBV28 and TRBJ2-1, with 9 bases fitting TRBD1. Trimming at V came to 6 bases and at J to 8 bases, leaving 11 bases not matched to a gene. This CDR3 spans 15 amino acids. Looked up from germline, CDR1 is MDHEN and CDR2 is SYDVKM. The DNA of the CDR3 is TGTGCCAGCAGACTACCGGGACAGGGTACCCATGAGCAGTTCTTC. It is translated as CASRLPGQGTHEQFF. Filled out from reference TRBV28 and TRBJ2-1, the complete variable domain reads DVKVTQSSRYLVKRTGEKVFLECVQDMDHENMFWYRQDPGLGLRLIYFSYDVKMKEKGDIPEGYSVSREKKERFSLILESASTNQTSMYLCASRLPGQGTHEQFFGPGTRLTVL.

On this clonotype itself: A much bigger clone sits one base away, suggesting this may be a read error. Given the absence of the conserved phenylalanine or tryptophan at the CDR3 end, a read error is likely. This sequence joins TRBV5-6 and TRBJ2-1; TRBD1 aligns across 9 bases. The germline V gene has CDR1 SGHDT and CDR2 YYEEEE. J gave up 6 bases and V 1 base, and 5 bases lay outside the gene matches. The CDR3 spans 15 residues. The CDR3 spells CASSLYRGHTNEQFL. The CDR3 DNA sequence: TGTGCCAGCAGCTTGTACAGGGGGCATACCAATGAGCAGTTCCTC.

This clonotype has ten or more counts. The V call is TRBV7-6, the J call TRBJ2-5, with D perhaps TRBD1 or TRBD2 (6 bases each). The CDR3 covers 15 residues. The germline V gene has CDR1 SGHVS and CDR2 FNYEAQ. The ends were cut back, 5 bases at V and 2 bases at J, with 15 bases in the middle. CDR3 protein: CASSLTPGAQETQYF. CDR3 bases: TGTGCCAGCAGCCTCACACCGGGGGCGCAAGAGACCCAGTACTTC.

This clonotype was recorded only once. The chain couples TRBV7-2 to TRBJ1-2; no definite D call. The CDR3 is 14 residues long. The germline gives CDR1 SGHTA, CDR2 FQGNSA. The V and J ends lost 4 bases and 5 bases respectively, with 14 bases between them. The CDR3 here is CASSSPTGNYGYTF. The CDR3 DNA reads TGTGCCAGCAGCTCCCCGACCGGGAATTATGGCTACACCTTC.

This clonotype was counted at least ten times. The J gene is TRBJ2-7, the V gene TRBV5-8; 11 bases map to TRBD2. The CDR3 runs to 14 residues. The V gene's germline CDR1 is SGHTS and CDR2 YDEGEE. V gave up 6 bases and J gave up 5 bases; unmatched junction bases: 7. In DNA, the CDR3 is TGTGCCAGCACCAATCTAGCGGGAGGTAACGAGCAGTACTTC. Amino acids: CASTNLAGGNEQYF.

This chain connects TRBV15 to TRBJ2-7; D unclear. The CDR3 contains 13 residues. Germline CDR1 reads LNHNV; CDR2 reads YYDKDF (reference sequence). Deletions cut 0 bases from V and 3 bases from J, with 6 bases between. CDR3 in DNA: TGTGCCACCAGCAGAGAGAGCTTCTACGAGCAGTACTTC. Translating gives CATSRESFYEQYF.

In this sample, this clonotype turned up many times. The J gene is TRBJ2-6, the V gene TRBV27; unclear D gene. CDR1 and CDR2 (germline): MNHEY, SMNVEV (reference sequence). With 6 bases removed from V and 2 bases from J, the gap between germline ends came to 8 bases. CDR3 length: 14 amino acids. CDR3 protein: CASSEEAGANVLTF. In DNA, the CDR3 is TGTGCCAGCAGCGAAGAGGCTGGGGCCAACGTCCTGACTTTC.

The rearrangement joins TRBV2 to TRBJ1-5; D is undetermined. Between the trimmed V and J ends, which lost 6 bases and 7 bases, there was a span of 16 bases. CDR3 length: 14 amino acids. CDR1 and CDR2 (germline): SNHLY, FYNNEI. The CDR3 is CASRKGTYEQPQHF. Written as DNA, the CDR3 is TGTGCCAGCAGAAAGGGTACGTACGAGCAGCCCCAGCATTTT.

In regard to this clonotype: A read error may be the cause here, since a much bigger clone is one base away. The rearrangement joins TRBV5-4 to TRBJ2-1; no clear D gene. The CDR3 is made up of 12 amino acids. Trimming stripped 4 bases from V and 9 bases from J, with 11 bases between. Germline V gene data show CDR1 as SGHNT and CDR2 as YYREEE (reference sequence). CDR3 DNA: TGTGCCAGCAGCCGTATCAGTACTGAGCAGTTCTTC. This translates into CASSRISTEQFF.